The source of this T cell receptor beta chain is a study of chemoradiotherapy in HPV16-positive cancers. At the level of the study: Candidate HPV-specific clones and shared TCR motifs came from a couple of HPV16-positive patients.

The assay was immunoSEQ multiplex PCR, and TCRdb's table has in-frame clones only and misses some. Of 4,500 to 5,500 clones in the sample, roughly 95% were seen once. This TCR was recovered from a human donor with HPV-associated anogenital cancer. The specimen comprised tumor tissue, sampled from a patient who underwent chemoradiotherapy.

CDR3 amino acids: CASSSWTTARGTEAFF. For the CDR3, the DNA is TGTGCCAGCAGTTCTTGGACAACTGCCCGGGGCACTGAAGCTTTCTTT. The chain joins TRBV27 to TRBJ1-1, with D tentatively TRBD1 (5 bases). Trimming pared 4 bases from V and 4 bases from J, leaving 19 bases between. The CDR3 length is 16 residues. Germline V gene lookup returns CDR1 MNHEY and CDR2 SMNVEV (reference sequence).